Following are 8 T cell receptor beta chains from one sample sequenced in a study of T cells in Graves' hyperthyroidism and ophthalmopathy. RNA transcripts provided the source from which TCR beta CDR3 regions were amplified. Using the HTBI primer set, a first-round RT-PCR was run on the TCR CDR3. TCRdb passed the multiplex PCR reads through MiXCR, listing each CDR3 protein once. This sample has a few hundred thousand distinct CDR3 sequences, with 46% found just once. Sequenced input: peripheral blood or thyroid tissue (not recorded which). The receptors come from a woman aged 18-35 years with Graves' hyperthyroidism.

This clonotype was found once. The CDR3 does not end in the conserved phenylalanine or tryptophan, so this is likely a read error. The limits of the CDR3 on the DNA are not certain, so only TCRdb's listed CDR3 is given. The rearrangement uses TRBV7-9 and TRBJ2-5; the D call in the table, TRBD2, was not verified against the DNA. Both ends counted, the CDR3 spans 14 residues. The germline CDR1 and CDR2 sequences are SEHNR and FQNEAQ (reference sequence). The CDR3 loop reads CASSRELDLGLESL.

The chain is built from TRBV2 and TRBJ2-5, with 11 bases that match TRBD2. The germline V gene encodes CDR1 SNHLY and CDR2 FYNNEI. The CDR3 contains 14 residues. Trimming at V came to 6 bases and at J to 5 bases, leaving 5 bases not matched to a gene. Here the CDR3 reads CASRPTSGMETQYF. Written as DNA, the CDR3 is TGTGCCAGCAGACCGACTAGCGGGATGGAGACCCAGTACTTC.

Worth noting for this clonotype: Since a much larger clone is just one base distant, this may be a read error. The chain uses TRBV10-3 and TRBJ2-7, with TRBD1 identical over 8 bases. CDR3 size: 14 residues. With V trimmed by 6 bases and J by 5 bases, 9 bases remained unmatched. Per germline, CDR1 ENHRY and CDR2 SYGVKD. CDR3 in amino acids: CAIRRMDRVNEQYF. The CDR3 DNA reads as TGTGCCATCAGACGGATGGACAGGGTAAACGAGCAGTACTTC.

Points on this clonotype: At one end, the junction sequence differs from germline, possibly due to a read error. The chain is built from TRBV20-1 and TRBJ2-5, with 16 bases that match TRBD2. The CDR3 is 17 residues long. The germline gives CDR1 DFQATT, CDR2 SNEGSKA (reference sequence). CDR3 region: CSARAGTSGRAQKTQYF. The CDR3 region has the DNA TGCAGTGCTAGAGCTGGGACTAGCGGGAGGGCCCAAAAGACCCAGTACTTC.

This clonotype has at least ten counts. The V call is TRBV29-1, the J call TRBJ1-2; D is uncertain. V was cut by 3 bases and J by 4 bases, with 9 bases left in between. CDR1 and CDR2 from the germline V gene are SQVTM and ANQGSEA. This CDR3 contains 12 residues. The CDR3 bases are TGCAGCGTTGATTGGGAGGGCTATGGCTACACCTTC. As protein: CSVDWEGYGYTF.

This clonotype came up many times. The V call is TRBV6-6, the J call TRBJ1-5; D unclear. This CDR3 has 12 residues. CDR1 and CDR2 from the germline V gene are MNHNY and SVGAGI (reference sequence). Trimming took off 4 bases at V and 7 bases at J, with 8 bases between the two ends. CDR3 protein: CASSLTHQPQHF. CDR3 DNA sequence: TGTGCCAGCAGTTTAACACACCAGCCCCAGCATTTT.

This clonotype has just one count. This sequence joins TRBV29-1 and TRBJ2-5; TRBD2 agrees at 8 bases. Per germline, CDR1 SQVTM and CDR2 ANQGSEA. V was clipped by 8 bases and J by 5 bases; unmatched bases: 10. The CDR3 loop spans 13 amino acids. The CDR3 reads CSSLREGDETQYF. CDR3 coding DNA: TGCAGCAGCCTTCGGGAGGGGGACGAGACCCAGTACTTC.

This clonotype came up a few times. This chain links TRBV7-9 with TRBJ2-5; perhaps TRBD2 as D (6 bases). Germline V CDR1 and CDR2: SEHNR, FQNEAQ (reference sequence). Trimming shortened V by 11 bases and J by 5 bases, and 18 bases separated the two germline ends. CDR3 size: 13 residues. The CDR3 coding sequence is TGTGCCGGCCTACGGCGGGAATACGAGACCCAGTACTTC. Translation gives CAGLRREYETQYF.